Below are 14 T cell receptor beta chains sequenced from a single sample in a study of T cells in Graves' hyperthyroidism and ophthalmopathy. Amplification of TCR beta CDR3 regions was performed using RNA transcripts as template. Researchers ran a first-round RT-PCR on the TCR CDR3 using the HTBI primer set. TCRdb used MiXCR to reprocess the multiplex PCR reads, holding one entry per CDR3 protein. The table has hundreds of thousands of distinct CDR3 sequences, around 13% seen once. Material for sequencing was blood. These receptors came from a woman aged 50 to 65 with Graves' ophthalmopathy.

This chain uses TRBV5-4 with TRBJ2-7; D may be TRBD1 (6 bases). The V gene lost 3 bases and the J gene lost 2 bases, with 12 bases spanning the gap. Germline CDR1 reads SGHNT; CDR2 reads YYREEE (reference sequence). The CDR3 spans 14 residues. Here the CDR3 DNA reads TGTGCCAGCAGCTCAAGGACAGAAGCCTACGAGCAGTACTTC. Translating gives CASSSRTEAYEQYF.

This clonotype was counted at least ten times. This chain joins TRBV20-1 and TRBJ1-5; 8 bases agree with TRBD1. Per the germline V gene, CDR1 is DFQATT and CDR2 is SNEGSKA (reference sequence). The CDR3 has 13 residues. The V and J ends lost 5 bases and 3 bases, in that order; junction bases with no gene match: 3. Here the CDR3 DNA reads TGCAGTGCTCGGACAGGGTTCAATCAGCCCCAGCATTTT. This translates into CSARTGFNQPQHF.

On this clonotype itself: One end of the junction does not line up with germline, which may come from a read error. This chain uses TRBV9 with TRBJ2-3; weak D call: TRBD1 (6 bases). Germline CDR1 reads SGDLS; CDR2 reads YYNGEE. This CDR3 region has 15 residues. The CDR3: CAGSVQGRDIDTQYF. CDR3 DNA sequence: TGTGCCGGCAGCGTACAAGGTCGGGACATCGATACGCAGTATTTT.

The rearrangement links TRBV28 to TRBJ1-1; D uncertain. Trimming took 5 bases from V and 1 from J, leaving 11 bases between them. Germline V lookup: CDR1 MDHEN, CDR2 SYDVKM. CDR3 length: 14 amino acids. CDR3 sequence (DNA): TGTGCCAGCAGTCCATGGACTGAGAACACTGAAGCTTTCTTT. It codes for CASSPWTENTEAFF.

This clonotype was seen at least ten times. The chain couples TRBV5-1 to TRBJ2-6; weak D call: TRBD2 (5 bases). This CDR3 spans 15 amino acids. Germline V lookup: CDR1 SGHRS, CDR2 YFSETQ. The V end was cut by 0 bases, the J end by 4 bases, with 8 bases between. CDR3 residues: CASSLGPGGANVLTF. CDR3 nucleotides: TGCGCCAGCAGCTTGGGTCCGGGGGGGGCCAACGTCCTGACTTTC.

This clonotype was counted at least ten times. The V gene is TRBV20-1, the J gene TRBJ2-7; 12 bases map to TRBD1. The CDR3 runs to 15 residues. In germline, CDR1 is DFQATT, CDR2 SNEGSKA (reference sequence). After removal of 5 bases from V and 5 bases from J, the junction contained 10 bases not matched to a gene. The CDR3 DNA reads TGCAGTGCTTTTGACGCGGGACAGGGGGCTAACGAGCAGTACTTC. It is translated as CSAFDAGQGANEQYF.

This clonotype appeared a few times. The rearrangement links TRBV5-1 to TRBJ2-1; TRBD2 aligns across 9 bases. Trimming removed 5 bases from V and 2 bases from J; junction bases left unmatched: 8. This CDR3 comprises 16 residues. Germline V lookup: CDR1 SGHRS, CDR2 YFSETQ. CDR3 in amino acids: CASSYLAGEAYNEQFF. The CDR3 DNA is TGCGCCAGCAGTTACTTAGCGGGAGAGGCCTACAATGAGCAGTTCTTC.

This clonotype has just a few counts. V and J are TRBV24-1 and TRBJ1-5; D remains unclear. Germline values: CDR1 KGHDR, CDR2 SFDVKD. With 4 bases removed from V and 1 base from J, the gap between germline ends came to 10 bases. This CDR3 region has 15 residues. The chain's CDR3 is CATSDPGRSNQPQHF. The CDR3 DNA reads TGTGCCACCAGTGACCCAGGACGGAGCAATCAGCCCCAGCATTTT.

This clonotype came up many times. The CDR3 region has the DNA TGTGCCAGCAGACCTCAGGGGGCCGGGGGACAGCCCCAGCATTTT. Protein: CASRPQGAGGQPQHF. The V gene is TRBV2, the J gene TRBJ1-5; 8 bases map to TRBD1. The CDR3 length is 15 residues. Per the germline V gene, CDR1 is SNHLY and CDR2 is FYNNEI. Germline trimming cut 6 bases from V and 7 bases from J; bases unmatched to any gene: 11.

DNA for the CDR3: TGTGCCAGCAGTCCGGAAGAGTGGGATGAGCAGTTCTTC. Its protein is CASSPEEWDEQFF. The chain combines TRBV6-2 or TRBV6-3 with TRBJ2-1; D is undetermined. Germline V gene data show CDR1 as MNHEY and CDR2 as SVGEGT. V was clipped by 5 bases and J by 8 bases, with 13 bases between them. CDR3 size: 13 residues.

This clonotype was picked up many times. This chain links TRBV9 with TRBJ2-1; D gene unclear. This CDR3 has 14 amino acids. V shed 0 bases and J shed 7 bases, with 11 bases lying between them. Germline V gene sequence: CDR1 SGDLS, CDR2 YYNGEE. The CDR3 bases are TGTGCCAGCAGCGTAGGGGGATACGGGAATGAGCAGTTCTTC. Translated, it gives CASSVGGYGNEQFF. Variable domain in full (rest from reference TRBV9 and TRBJ2-1): DSGVTQTPKHLITATGQRVTLRCSPRSGDLSVYWYQQSLDQGLQFLIQYYNGEERAKGNILERFSAQQFPDLHSELNLSSLELGDSALYFCASSVGGYGNEQFFGPGTRLTVL.

In its sample, this clonotype was seen a few times. The chain has TRBV19 and TRBJ1-2; possibly TRBD1 for D (6 bases). Trimming removed 7 bases from V and 4 bases from J, with 10 bases in between. CDR1 and CDR2 (germline): LNHDA, SQIVND (reference sequence). There are 12 residues in the CDR3. The CDR3 loop is CASTGVGYGYTF. The CDR3 nucleotides are TGTGCCAGTACAGGGGTTGGCTATGGCTACACCTTC. The full variable domain, its missing parts supplied by reference TRBV19 and TRBJ1-2, is DGGITQSPKYLFRKEGQNVTLSCEQNLNHDAMYWYRQDPGQGLRLIYYSQIVNDFQKGDIAEGYSVSREKKESFPLTVTSAQKNPTAFYLCASTGVGYGYTFGSGTRLTVV.

The table lists this clonotype with a few counts. A much larger clone sits a single nucleotide away, making a read error possible. The J gene is TRBJ1-2, the V gene TRBV10-3, with TRBD1 matching 8 bases. This CDR3 spans 12 amino acids. The V and J ends lost 6 bases and 3 bases, in that order; junction bases with no gene match: 0. Germline V gives CDR1 ENHRY, CDR2 SYGVKD. The CDR3 spells CAIRTGDYGYTF. For the CDR3, the DNA is TGTGCCATCAGGACAGGGGACTATGGCTACACCTTC.

This clonotype was found a few times. V gene TRBV3-1 combines with J gene TRBJ2-2, with TRBD2 identical over 8 bases. The junction had 0 bases not matched to a gene; V was cut back by 3 bases and J by 0 bases. Germline-derived CDR1 and CDR2 are LGHDT and YNNKEL (reference sequence). The CDR3 runs to 15 residues. This chain's CDR3 is CASSQTSANTGELFF. In DNA form, the CDR3 reads TGTGCCAGCAGCCAGACTAGCGCGAACACCGGGGAGCTGTTTTTT. Based on the CDR3 plus reference TRBV3-1 and TRBJ2-2, the full variable domain is DTAVSQTPKYLVTQMGNDKSIKCEQNLGHDTMYWYKQDSKKFLKIMFSYNNKELIINETVPNRFSPKSPDKAHLNLHINSLELGDSAVYFCASSQTSANTGELFFGEGSRLTVL.